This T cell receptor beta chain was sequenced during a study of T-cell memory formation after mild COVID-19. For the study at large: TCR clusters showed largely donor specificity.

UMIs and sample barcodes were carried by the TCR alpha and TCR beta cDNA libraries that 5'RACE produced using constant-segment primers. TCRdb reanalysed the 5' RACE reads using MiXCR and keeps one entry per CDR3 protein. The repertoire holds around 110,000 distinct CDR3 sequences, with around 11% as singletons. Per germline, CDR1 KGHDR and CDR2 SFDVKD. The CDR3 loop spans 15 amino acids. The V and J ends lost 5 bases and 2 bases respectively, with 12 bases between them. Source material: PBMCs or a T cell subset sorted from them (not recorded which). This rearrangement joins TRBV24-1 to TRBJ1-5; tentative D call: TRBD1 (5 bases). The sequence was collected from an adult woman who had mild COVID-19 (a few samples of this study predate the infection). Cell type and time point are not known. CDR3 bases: TGTGCCACCAGTGGGATAGGGGTTGGCAATCAGCCCCAGCATTTT. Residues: CATSGIGVGNQPQHF.